These 26 T cell receptor beta chains came from one sample sequenced in a study of T-cell reconstitution after alpha-beta-depleted transplantation in children. Molecular barcoding with unique molecular identifiers was used for the TCRbeta library. TCRdb called the PCR reads again in MiXCR, with one record for every CDR3 protein. In the table there are around 70,000 distinct CDR3 sequences, about a tenth of which are singletons. The sequencing here drew on PBMCs, taken before TCRalphabeta/CD19-depleted stem cell transplant. The receptors stem from a boy aged 10-17 years with acute myeloid leukemia, due to receive a stem cell transplant.

This clonotype was observed at least ten times. The rearrangement uses TRBV12-3 or TRBV12-4 and TRBJ1-1; TRBD1 matches 12 bases. Trimming removed 10 bases from V and 1 base from J; junction bases left unmatched: 10. This CDR3 spans 16 amino acids. DNA for the CDR3: TGTGCCACCGGGGAGGGGACAGGGGGCTGGAACACTGAAGCTTTCTTT. Encoded protein: CATGEGTGGWNTEAFF.

This clonotype was picked up many times. This chain links TRBV30 with TRBJ2-1, with 7 nucleotides matching TRBD1. This CDR3 has 15 residues. V was clipped by 3 bases and J by 4 bases; unmatched bases: 9. Looked up from germline, CDR1 is GTSNPN and CDR2 is SVGIG (reference sequence). CDR3 bases: TGTGCCTGGAGCTCATCCGGGACAGTTTACAATGAGCAGTTCTTC. It specifies CAWSSSGTVYNEQFF.

This clonotype was counted many times. This rearrangement joins TRBV20-1 to TRBJ2-7; tentative D call: TRBD2 (5 bases). This CDR3 region has 15 residues. Germline V gene data show CDR1 as DFQATT and CDR2 as SNEGSKA (reference sequence). The germline V and J ends were trimmed by 3 bases and 6 bases, with 21 bases remaining between them. The DNA of the CDR3 is TGCAGTGCTAGGGGGTCTAGCATCTCTCTGGGCGAGCAGTACGTC. Protein: CSARGSSISLGEQYV.

This clonotype was counted ten times or more. The chain uses TRBV4-3 and TRBJ1-6, with 8 bases fitting TRBD1. V lost 1 base to trimming and J lost 9 bases; unmatched junction nucleotides: 8. The CDR3 loop spans 16 amino acids. CDR1 and CDR2 (germline): LGHNA, YSLEER. CDR3 nucleotides: TGCGCCAGCAGCCAAGCTCACCAGGGGGCGGCTTCACCCCTCCACTTT. Residues: CASSQAHQGAASPLHF.

This clonotype was detected ten times or more. J is TRBJ1-2 and V is TRBV10-1; D not certain. Germline-derived CDR1 and CDR2 are WNHNN and SYGVQD (reference sequence). The V end lost 2 bases, the J end lost 4 bases, and 8 bases lay between the germline ends. The CDR3 has 13 amino acids. CDR3: CASSENFAYGYTF. Here the CDR3 DNA reads TGCGCCAGCAGTGAGAATTTCGCCTATGGCTACACCTTC.

This clonotype was seen only a few times. The chain recombines TRBV12-3 or TRBV12-4 with TRBJ2-1, with D perhaps matching TRBD2 (6 bases). CDR3 size: 15 residues. The V gene lost 5 bases and the J gene lost 5 bases, with 16 bases spanning the gap. The chain's CDR3 is CASSPRPAGDNEQFF. CDR3 DNA sequence: TGTGCCAGCAGTCCAAGGCCAGCGGGTGACAATGAGCAGTTCTTC.

This clonotype was counted many times. The rearrangement joins TRBV12-3 or TRBV12-4 to TRBJ2-5; TRBD1 matches 8 bases. The trim removed 5 bases at V and 7 bases at J, leaving 3 bases unmatched. The CDR3 length is 12 residues. DNA for the CDR3: TGTGCCAGCAGTCAGGGGGCCGCGACCCAGTACTTC. It codes for CASSQGAATQYF.

In its sample, this clonotype was seen many times. The V call is TRBV11-1, the J call TRBJ2-5; TRBD2 agrees at 15 bases. Per the germline V gene, CDR1 is SGHAT and CDR2 is FQDESV (reference sequence). Germline trimming cut 5 bases from V and 5 bases from J; bases unmatched to any gene: 12. The CDR3 sequence is 18 residues long. CDR3 coding DNA: TGTGCCAGCAGCCCCCGGGGACTAGCGGGGGGAGTAAGTGAGACCCAGTACTTC. Protein sequence: CASSPRGLAGGVSETQYF.

This clonotype has ten or more counts. This rearrangement joins TRBV27 to TRBJ1-2; D uncertain. Germline V CDR1 and CDR2: MNHEY, SMNVEV (reference sequence). V lost 6 bases and J lost 7, with 15 bases in between. The CDR3 is 13 residues long. For the CDR3, the DNA is TGTGCCAGCAGCCCCAAGGCAGGCGTTGGCTACACCTTC. This sequence encodes CASSPKAGVGYTF.

This clonotype was counted many times. The CDR3 protein is CATLSLQETQYF. DNA of the CDR3: TGTGCCACCTTGAGCTTACAAGAGACCCAGTACTTC. J is TRBJ2-5 and V is TRBV15; D not resolved. The germline V and J ends were trimmed by 8 bases and 2 bases, with 9 bases remaining between them. Looked up from germline, CDR1 is LNHNV and CDR2 is YYDKDF (reference sequence). CDR3 length: 12 amino acids. Filled out from reference TRBV15 and TRBJ2-5, the complete variable domain reads DAMVIQNPRYQVTQFGKPVTLSCSQTLNHNVMYWYQQKSSQAPKLLFHYYDKDFNNEADTPDNFQSRRPNTSFCFLDIRSPGLGDTAMYLCATLSLQETQYFGPGTRLLVL.

This clonotype was observed many times. The gene calls are TRBV20-1 and TRBJ2-2; the D is unclear. The germline gives CDR1 DFQATT, CDR2 SNEGSKA (reference sequence). The CDR3 is 15 amino acids. Trimming removed 5 bases at V and 2 bases at J, with 15 bases between. The CDR3, as DNA: TGCAGTGCTCGAACGGTAGAGCCAAACACCGGGGAGCTGTTTTTT. Translating gives CSARTVEPNTGELFF.

In its sample, this clonotype was seen many times. The rearrangement links TRBV20-1 to TRBJ1-2; 7 bases fit TRBD1. V was pared by 3 bases and J by 5 bases, with 9 bases of the junction left unmatched. Germline CDR1 reads DFQATT; CDR2 reads SNEGSKA (reference sequence). The CDR3 is 14 residues long. The CDR3 spells CSASLQGDRYGYTF. The CDR3 DNA follows: TGCAGTGCTAGTTTGCAGGGGGACCGGTATGGCTACACCTTC.

This clonotype has a count of ten or more. CDR3 sequence reads: CASSAGTSVEQFF. Written as DNA, the CDR3 is TGCGCCAGCAGCGCCGGGACTAGCGTTGAGCAGTTCTTC. The chain employs TRBV5-1 and TRBJ2-1, with 10 bases identical to TRBD2. The germline gives CDR1 SGHRS, CDR2 YFSETQ. The J segment lost 9 bases and the V segment lost 4 bases, leaving 4 bases of the junction unmatched. The CDR3 consists of 13 residues.

This clonotype occurred many times. The gene calls are TRBV5-1 and TRBJ2-7; TRBD2 aligns across 9 bases. V lost 4 bases and J lost 5; bases outside the gene matches: 13. The CDR3 has 16 residues. Germline assignment: CDR1 SGHRS and CDR2 YFSETQ. DNA of the CDR3: TGCGCCAGCAGCCCCCCGTCATTAGCGGGAGCACACGAGCAGTACTTC. Protein sequence: CASSPPSLAGAHEQYF.

In regard to this clonotype: This may be a read error: a much more frequent sequence differs by one nucleotide. The rearrangement joins TRBV7-9 to TRBJ2-6, with D perhaps being TRBD1 or TRBD2 (5 bases each). Trimming pared 1 base from V and 6 bases from J, leaving 13 bases between. In germline, CDR1 is SEHNR, CDR2 FQNEAQ (reference sequence). The CDR3 covers 16 residues. The CDR3 bases are TGTGCCAGCAGCTTAGAAGCCGGGACCGCGGCCAACGTCCTGACTTTC. It codes for CASSLEAGTAANVLTF.

This clonotype was detected ten times or more. V gene TRBV7-3 combines with J gene TRBJ2-7; 8 bases align to TRBD1. The V gene's germline CDR1 is SGHTA and CDR2 FQGTGA. This CDR3 comprises 13 residues. V shed 3 bases, J shed 7 bases, and the junction held 5 bases outside the gene matches. CDR3 region: CASSFQGALEQYF. CDR3 DNA sequence: TGTGCCAGCAGCTTTCAGGGGGCGCTTGAGCAGTACTTC.

This clonotype was counted a single time. V is TRBV6-2 or TRBV6-3 and J is TRBJ2-1; TRBD2 matches 10 bases. Judging by the DNA end, TRBJ2-7 fits better; the J call may be wrong. The germline V gene encodes CDR1 MNHEY and CDR2 SVGEGT. CDR3 length: 15 amino acids. The DNA for the CDR3 is TGTGCCAGCAGTTCCCTCTGGACTAGCGGAATGGAGCAGTACTTC. Protein product: CASSSLWTSGMEQYF.

The chain links TRBV7-9 to TRBJ2-2; D call uncertain. This CDR3 has 14 residues. V gave up 6 bases and J gave up 0 bases, with 8 bases separating them. Looked up from germline, CDR1 is SEHNR and CDR2 is FQNEAQ (reference sequence). DNA of the CDR3: TGTGCCAGCAGACCACCAGCGAACACCGGGGAGCTGTTTTTT. Encoded protein: CASRPPANTGELFF.

This chain uses TRBV5-1 with TRBJ2-1; 14 bases line up with TRBD2. V shed 4 bases, J shed 3 bases, and the junction held 3 bases outside the gene matches. The CDR3 extends over 16 amino acids. Germline CDR1 reads SGHRS; CDR2 reads YFSETQ. CDR3 bases: TGCGCCAGCAGCGCGGGGACTAGCGGGGGCTACAATGAGCAGTTCTTC. Encoded protein: CASSAGTSGGYNEQFF.

This sequence joins TRBV6-1 and TRBJ2-7; the D is unclear. CDR3 size: 14 residues. The V gene lost 5 bases and the J gene lost 0 bases, with 11 bases spanning the gap. Germline V gives CDR1 MNHNS, CDR2 SASEGT. The CDR3 DNA follows: TGTGCCAGCAGTCCCCAACCCAGCTCCTACGAGCAGTACGTC. This sequence encodes CASSPQPSSYEQYV.

The table lists this clonotype with many counts. The J gene is TRBJ2-1, the V gene TRBV12-5, with 8 positions matching TRBD2. Germline CDR1 is LGHNT and CDR2 is FRNRAP. Losses at the gene ends were 5 bases for V and 9 bases for J; bases not matched to a gene: 6. The CDR3 consists of 13 residues. Here the CDR3 reads CASGPPSGFEQFF. The CDR3 region has the DNA TGTGCTAGTGGTCCCCCTAGCGGGTTTGAGCAGTTCTTC.

This clonotype was recorded at least ten times. This sequence joins TRBV2 and TRBJ2-1; 10 bases agree with TRBD2. This CDR3 region has 15 residues. Unmatched junction bases numbered 4, after V lost 2 bases and J lost 6 bases. Germline V gene lookup returns CDR1 SNHLY and CDR2 FYNNEI. This CDR3 reads CASSEKRGGPNEQFF. DNA for the CDR3: TGTGCCAGCAGTGAAAAGCGGGGGGGCCCCAATGAGCAGTTCTTC.

This clonotype was counted a few times. The chain links TRBV27 to TRBJ2-1, with 13 bases identical to TRBD2. CDR3 length: 15 residues. Germline V CDR1 and CDR2: MNHEY, SMNVEV (reference sequence). V dropped 4 bases and J dropped 6; count of bases not matched to a gene: 3. In DNA form, the CDR3 reads TGTGCCAGCAGTTCACTAGCGGGGGGGAGCAATGAGCAGTTCTTC. This translates into CASSSLAGGSNEQFF.

This clonotype has ten or more counts. The V call is TRBV12-3 or TRBV12-4, the J call TRBJ1-3; D remains ambiguous. This CDR3 is built from 18 residues. V was shortened by 5 bases and J by 0 bases, with 20 bases between the two germline ends. The CDR3 reads CASSRRLGDASSGNTIYF. The CDR3, as DNA: TGTGCCAGCAGTCGGCGCTTAGGAGATGCGAGCTCTGGAAACACCATATATTTT.

This clonotype came up many times. The rearrangement uses TRBV5-1 and TRBJ1-2, with 9 bases lining up with TRBD1. Trimming cost V 4 bases and J 6 bases; bases outside gene matches: 7. There are 14 residues in the CDR3. Germline CDR1 reads SGHRS; CDR2 reads YFSETQ. CDR3 nucleotides: TGCGCCAGCAGCCGCACCGGGACAGGGCATGGCTACACCTTC. Translation gives CASSRTGTGHGYTF.

The sample holds many counts of this clonotype. The chain uses TRBV20-1 and TRBJ2-7; D possibly corresponds to TRBD2 (5 bases). The CDR3 consists of 13 residues. Between the trimmed V and J ends, which lost 5 bases and 7 bases, there was a span of 18 bases. Germline V CDR1 and CDR2: DFQATT, SNEGSKA (reference sequence). Here the CDR3 reads CSAPRRGPGEQYF. The DNA of the CDR3 is TGCAGTGCTCCTAGACGAGGGCCGGGTGAGCAGTACTTC.